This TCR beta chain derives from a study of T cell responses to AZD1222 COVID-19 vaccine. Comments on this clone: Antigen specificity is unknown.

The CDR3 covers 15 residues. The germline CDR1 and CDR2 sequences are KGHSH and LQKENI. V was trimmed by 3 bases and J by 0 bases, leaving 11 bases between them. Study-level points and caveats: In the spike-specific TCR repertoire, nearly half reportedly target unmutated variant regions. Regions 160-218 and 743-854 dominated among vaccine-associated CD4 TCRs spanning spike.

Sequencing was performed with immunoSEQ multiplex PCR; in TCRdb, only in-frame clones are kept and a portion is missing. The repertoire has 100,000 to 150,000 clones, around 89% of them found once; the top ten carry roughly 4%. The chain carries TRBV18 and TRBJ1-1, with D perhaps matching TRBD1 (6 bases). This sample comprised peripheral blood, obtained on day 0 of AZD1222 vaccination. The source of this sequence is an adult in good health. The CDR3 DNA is TGTGCCAGCTCACCTTCGACAGGAGTGAACACTGAAGCTTTCTTT. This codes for CASSPSTGVNTEAFF.